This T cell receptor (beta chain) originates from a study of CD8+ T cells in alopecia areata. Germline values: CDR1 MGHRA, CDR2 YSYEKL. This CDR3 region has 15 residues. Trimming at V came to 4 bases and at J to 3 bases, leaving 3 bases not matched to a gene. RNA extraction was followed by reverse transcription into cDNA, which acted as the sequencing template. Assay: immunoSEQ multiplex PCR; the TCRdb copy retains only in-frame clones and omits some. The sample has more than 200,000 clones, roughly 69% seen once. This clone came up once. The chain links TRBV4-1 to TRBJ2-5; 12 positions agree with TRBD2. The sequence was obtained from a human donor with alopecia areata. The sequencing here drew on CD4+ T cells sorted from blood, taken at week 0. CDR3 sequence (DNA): TGCGCCAGCAGCCTGGGACTAGCGGGTGAAGAGACCCAGTACTTC. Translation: CASSLGLAGEETQYF.